A single T cell receptor beta chain is shown here with its context. This clone was counted once. Its antigen target is currently unknown. No qualities accompany the bases; no much larger clone lies one base away. This entry belongs to a study of blood T cell repertoires in COVID-19 (TCRdb year 2020). A note on the overall study: The collaborator samples originated in the United States, Italy and Spain and spanned the acute and convalescent phases of COVID-19. The material from the prospective study consisted of cDNA or gDNA derived from T cells, B-cell-depleted T cells, or PBMCs. Deeply sampled blood TCRbeta repertoires from subjects exposed to, actively infected with, or recovered from COVID-19 were included in the dataset. The repertoires were released in a freely available public database meant as a resource for research on the immune response to SARS-CoV-2. The samples were drawn from two sources: the first 160 participants of the ongoing ImmuneRACE study, and 1,254 subjects contributed by 6 global collaborators. A de-identified subject ID, COVID-19 status, age in years and sex were almost always included in the sample metadata. Where available, HLA class I and class II types were taken from metadata supplied by the sample provider and were not determined by assay-based typing.

The CDR3 runs 13 amino acids, cysteine and phenylalanine included. The kept DNA is CDR3 alone, 39 bases in frame from the first base. Trimming at the junction amounts to 5 bases on V and 7 bases on J, and the germline ends lie 15 bases apart. CDR1 and CDR2 are drawn from the germline V gene (reference sequence): LNHDA, SQIVND. TCRbeta CDR3 regions were amplified from genomic DNA using the immunoSEQ Assay, a bias-controlled multiplex PCR. Concerning the study's data processing: Within the assay, amplification of reference gene primers was used to estimate how many nucleated cells each sample contained. To quantify the absolute abundance of each unique TCRbeta CDR3 rearrangement, sequence reads were collapsed and filtered. For each sample, productive Simpson clonality was calculated by taking the square root of Simpson's diversity index across productive rearrangements. TCRdb holds this immuneACCESS table with in-frame rearrangements only. Some clones are missing; in checked studies, unresolved V genes explain under half, and the rest has no known cause. From that table come the V and J calls and clone size; the DNA was used to work out D and trimming. This sample lists roughly 380,000 clones; about 89% were detected once. The top ten clonotypes cover 1.3% of the sample.

The investigation overall reported the following: The amount of clinical and demographic metadata varied by source and participant and was provided uncurated.

Enrolling through a virtual design, the prospective study's participants ranged in age from roughly 18 to 89 years and lived across roughly 24 United States geographic areas. Cohort assignment in the prospective study relied on participant-reported clinical history from a screening survey and a study questionnaire. Recovered participants in ImmuneRACE Cohort 3 were defined by two consecutive negative NP/OP PCR tests, clearance by a healthcare professional, or resolution of symptoms. Each participant in the prospective study had whole blood, serum and a nasopharyngeal or oropharyngeal swab collected by mobile phlebotomists. Prospective study participants could optionally give additional blood draws and questionnaires over an approximately 2-month period. Before DNA extraction, prospective study blood samples were shipped either frozen or at room temperature.

The sample consisted of PBMCs or T cells enriched from blood (not recorded which). The rearrangement joined TRBV19 to TRBJ2-7; the D gene is perhaps TRBD1, on 6 matching bases. This receptor was taken from a young man who had recovered from COVID-19. The DNA sequence is as follows: TGTGCCAGTAGTTCTGCACAGGGTCGAGAGCAGTACTTC. It codes for CASSSAQGREQYF. When the CDR3 is completed using the reference TRBV19 and TRBJ2-7 genes on either side, the full variable domain is DGGITQSPKYLFRKEGQNVTLSCEQNLNHDAMYWYRQDPGQGLRLIYYSQIVNDFQKGDIAEGYSVSREKKESFPLTVTSAQKNPTAFYLCASSSAQGREQYFGPGTRLTVT.